One and the same sample provided the 16 T cell receptor beta chains below, sequenced in a study of cytomegalovirus exposure and HLA in healthy donors. The PCR was carried out with 60 Vbeta primers and 13 Jbeta primers. Sequenced by immunoSEQ multiplex PCR; TCRdb stores in-frame clones only, minus some. The repertoire shows about 67,000 clones; the top ten hold about 15%. Sequenced input: PBMCs. The receptors stem from a boy aged 5 to 17 in good health and CMV-seronegative.

This chain connects TRBV25-1 to TRBJ1-4; tentative D call: TRBD1 (6 bases). The CDR3 sequence is 16 residues long. With 3 bases removed from V and 0 bases from J, the gap between germline ends came to 11 bases. Germline loops: CDR1 MGHDK, CDR2 SYGVNS. The DNA of the CDR3 is TGTGCCAGCAGTGACTCTAACAGGGCAACTAATGAAAAACTGTTTTTT. Its translation is CASSDSNRATNEKLFF. Using reference TRBV25-1 and TRBJ1-4 for the parts outside the CDR3, the full variable domain is EADIYQTPRYLVIGTGKKITLECSQTMGHDKMYWYQQDPGMELHLIHYSYGVNSTEKGDLSSESTVSRIRTEHFPLTLESARPSHTSQYLCASSDSNRATNEKLFFGSGTQLSVL.

This chain links TRBV9 with TRBJ1-3, with D unclear. Trimming took 0 bases from V and 0 from J, leaving 7 bases between them. This CDR3 is 15 amino acids long. Germline V lookup: CDR1 SGDLS, CDR2 YYNGEE. The CDR3 sequence is CASSVADSSGNTIYF. In nucleotides, the CDR3 is TGTGCCAGCAGCGTAGCCGACTCCTCTGGAAACACCATATATTTT. Combining the CDR3 with reference TRBV9 and TRBJ1-3 gives the whole variable domain DSGVTQTPKHLITATGQRVTLRCSPRSGDLSVYWYQQSLDQGLQFLIQYYNGEERAKGNILERFSAQQFPDLHSELNLSSLELGDSALYFCASSVADSSGNTIYFGEGSWLTVV.

The chain combines TRBV2 with TRBJ2-1, with a weak D call TRBD1 (5 bases). The CDR3 is 14 amino acids. V was shortened by 3 bases and J by 4 bases, with 10 bases between the two germline ends. Germline V gene lookup returns CDR1 SNHLY and CDR2 FYNNEI. This CDR3 reads CASSDRATYNEQFF. The CDR3, as DNA: TGTGCCAGCAGTGACAGGGCCACATACAATGAGCAGTTCTTC.

The V call is TRBV4-2, the J call TRBJ2-5; 7 bases agree with TRBD2. The CDR3 sequence is 16 residues long. Per germline, CDR1 LGHNA and CDR2 YNFKEQ. The V gene end was trimmed by 1 base and the J gene end by 2 bases; junction bases not matched to a gene: 7. The CDR3 region has the DNA TGTGCCAGCAGCCAAGGTTCTGCTAGCGGACAAGAGACCCAGTACTTC. Translated: CASSQGSASGQETQYF.

The gene calls are TRBV19 and TRBJ2-7, with D maybe TRBD1 (6 bases). The V gene lost 5 bases and the J gene lost 3 bases, with 11 bases spanning the gap. The CDR3 is made up of 13 amino acids. Germline loops: CDR1 LNHDA, CDR2 SQIVND (reference sequence). DNA of the CDR3: TGTGCCAGTAGTGCCCGGGACAACTACGAGCAGTACTTC. This gives the protein CASSARDNYEQYF.

The rearrangement joins TRBV14 to TRBJ1-1, with TRBD1 matching 7 bases. The CDR3 covers 16 residues. Germline V lookup: CDR1 SGHDN, CDR2 FVKESK. The J segment lost 6 bases and the V segment lost 0 bases, leaving 10 bases of the junction unmatched. In nucleotides, the CDR3 is TGTGCCAGCAGCCAAGATCCCACAGGGGCTATTTCTGAAGCTTTCTTT. Translated, it gives CASSQDPTGAISEAFF.

The chain joins TRBV5-1 to TRBJ2-1; 14 nucleotides match TRBD2. Germline trimming cut 4 bases from V and 6 bases from J; bases unmatched to any gene: 3. Germline lookup yields CDR1 SGHRS and CDR2 YFSETQ. This CDR3 has 15 residues. The CDR3 spells CASSQGLAGGNEQFF. CDR3 DNA sequence: TGCGCCAGCAGCCAAGGACTAGCGGGGGGCAATGAGCAGTTCTTC.

The chain uses TRBV28 and TRBJ2-3; the match to TRBD2 covers 8 bases. The V and J ends lost 4 bases and 0 bases, in that order; junction bases with no gene match: 3. This CDR3 is built from 15 residues. Germline CDR1 and CDR2: MDHEN and SYDVKM. The CDR3: CASSWTSLSTDTQYF. In DNA form, the CDR3 reads TGTGCCAGCAGTTGGACTAGCCTAAGCACAGATACGCAGTATTTT.

The CDR3 loop reads CASSQAGRGVGKLFF. Here the CDR3 DNA reads TGCGCCAGCAGCCAAGCCGGGAGAGGCGTCGGAAAACTGTTTTTT. The chain joins TRBV4-1 to TRBJ1-4; D is undetermined. Germline V gives CDR1 MGHRA, CDR2 YSYEKL. Trimming took 1 base from V and 10 from J, leaving 16 bases between them. The CDR3 extends over 15 amino acids.

The genes are TRBV2 and TRBJ2-7, with 9 bases lining up with TRBD1. Germline V lookup: CDR1 SNHLY, CDR2 FYNNEI. The CDR3 runs 16 residues. J lost 2 bases, V lost 4 bases, and 9 bases had no gene match. CDR3 loop: CASSGVGQGRTYEQYF. CDR3 nucleotides: TGTGCCAGCAGTGGGGTGGGACAGGGTCGCACCTACGAGCAGTACTTC.

V and J are TRBV14 and TRBJ2-2, with 12 bases matching TRBD2. The CDR3 runs 19 residues. Germline V lookup: CDR1 SGHDN, CDR2 FVKESK. Trimming cost V 0 bases and J 5 bases; bases outside gene matches: 10. The CDR3 sequence is CASSQDGALAGGTTGELFF. CDR3 in DNA: TGTGCCAGCAGCCAAGATGGTGCACTAGCGGGGGGTACAACCGGGGAGCTGTTTTTT.

The chain employs TRBV4-2 and TRBJ2-1; 13 positions match TRBD2. V lost 1 base to trimming and J lost 5 bases; unmatched junction nucleotides: 5. CDR3 length: 17 amino acids. CDR1 and CDR2 from the germline V gene are LGHNA and YNFKEQ. DNA of the CDR3: TGTGCCAGCAGCCAAGTAGGACTAGCGGGAGATAACAATGAGCAGTTCTTC. It is translated as CASSQVGLAGDNNEQFF.

The chain employs TRBV10-1 and TRBJ2-5; D is unresolved. CDR3 length: 13 amino acids. Trimming stripped 0 bases from V and 13 bases from J, with 15 bases between. Germline CDR1 and CDR2: WNHNN and SYGVQD (reference sequence). Here the CDR3 DNA reads TGCGCCAGCAGTGAGTCGCTGGAGTCAAGAATGTACTTC. Translating gives CASSESLESRMYF.

The chain joins TRBV28 to TRBJ1-5, with 7 bases that match TRBD1. The length of the CDR3 is 14 residues. CDR1 and CDR2 (germline): MDHEN, SYDVKM. V was pared by 2 bases and J by 3 bases, with 1 base of the junction left unmatched. CDR3 sequence: CASSLQGDNQPQHF. The CDR3, as DNA: TGTGCCAGCAGTTTACAGGGGGACAATCAGCCCCAGCATTTT. The entire variable domain, with the rest obtained from reference TRBV28 and TRBJ1-5, is as follows: DVKVTQSSRYLVKRTGEKVFLECVQDMDHENMFWYRQDPGLGLRLIYFSYDVKMKEKGDIPEGYSVSREKKERFSLILESASTNQTSMYLCASSLQGDNQPQHFGDGTRLSIL.

This chain uses TRBV9 with TRBJ1-1; TRBD1 is a possible D gene (6 bases). The CDR3 runs to 16 residues. Trimming shortened V by 0 bases and J by 0 bases, and 12 bases separated the two germline ends. Germline CDR1 and CDR2: SGDLS and YYNGEE. CDR3 DNA: TGTGCCAGCAGCGTAGCTACGCAGGGGATGAACACTGAAGCTTTCTTT. The encoded protein is CASSVATQGMNTEAFF. Based on the CDR3 plus reference TRBV9 and TRBJ1-1, the full variable domain is DSGVTQTPKHLITATGQRVTLRCSPRSGDLSVYWYQQSLDQGLQFLIQYYNGEERAKGNILERFSAQQFPDLHSELNLSSLELGDSALYFCASSVATQGMNTEAFFGQGTRLTVV.

The chain links TRBV6-1 to TRBJ1-2; perhaps TRBD1 as D (6 bases). The CDR3 sequence is 15 residues long. CDR1 and CDR2 from the germline V gene are MNHNS and SASEGT. Trimming cost V 4 bases and J 3 bases, with 15 bases left between them. In DNA form, the CDR3 reads TGTGCCAGCAGTGTTTACAGGGCAGGGGACTATGGCTACACCTTC. It yields the protein CASSVYRAGDYGYTF.